The next 5 T cell receptor beta chains were all read from a single sample in a study of blood T cell repertoires in COVID-19. Only in-frame clones appear in the TCRdb table, and some are missing; sequencing was by immunoSEQ multiplex PCR. The table includes 100,000 to 150,000 clones, roughly 90% detected once. The sample taken for sequencing was peripheral blood. The receptors derive from a man between 45 and 60 years old with acute or convalescent COVID-19.

The chain combines TRBV19 with TRBJ2-1; a possible D gene is TRBD2 (7 bases). Per germline, CDR1 LNHDA and CDR2 SQIVND (reference sequence). This CDR3 comprises 16 residues. Trimming shortened V by 4 bases and J by 7 bases, and 20 bases separated the two germline ends. CDR3 in amino acids: CASSTLLAVRGNEQFF. The DNA of the CDR3 is TGTGCCAGTAGTACCCTTCTAGCGGTTAGGGGGAATGAGCAGTTCTTC.

The chain links TRBV7-9 to TRBJ2-3; 12 nucleotides agree with TRBD2. The CDR3 totals 16 residues. Germline V CDR1 and CDR2: SEHNR, FQNEAQ (reference sequence). The V gene end was trimmed by 6 bases and the J gene end by 4 bases; junction bases not matched to a gene: 8. CDR3 protein: CASSPGLAGRSDTQYF. For the CDR3, the DNA is TGTGCCAGCAGTCCCGGACTAGCGGGGAGGTCAGATACGCAGTATTTT.

The chain links TRBV15 to TRBJ1-1; the D gene is possibly TRBD1 (6 bases). Trimming cost V 5 bases and J 11 bases, with 15 bases left between them. Germline V CDR1 and CDR2: LNHNV, YYDKDF (reference sequence). The CDR3 loop spans 12 amino acids. CDR3 sequence reads: CATSSTRGQAFF. In DNA form, the CDR3 reads TGTGCCACCAGCTCCACCAGGGGTCAGGCTTTCTTT.

V is TRBV19 and J is TRBJ2-7, with D possibly matching TRBD2 (6 bases). The CDR3 runs 15 residues. V was trimmed by 2 bases and J by 3 bases, leaving 14 bases between them. Germline CDR1 reads LNHDA; CDR2 reads SQIVND (reference sequence). The DNA of the CDR3 is TGTGCCAGTAGTATAAGCGACCGGGACTTCTACGAGCAGTACTTC. It is translated as CASSISDRDFYEQYF.

This chain links TRBV6-6 with TRBJ1-1; 8 bases are shared with TRBD1. Germline V lookup: CDR1 MNHNY, CDR2 SVGAGI (reference sequence). This CDR3 has 15 amino acids. V gave up 2 bases and J gave up 1 base; unmatched junction bases: 3. The CDR3 nucleotides read TGTGCCAGCAGTTACCCGACAGGGGCGAACACTGAAGCTTTCTTT. It encodes CASSYPTGANTEAFF.